This T cell receptor beta chain appears in the sequencing data of a study of cytomegalovirus exposure and HLA in healthy donors. For the study at large: Genetic ancestry analysis placed over 65% of the roughly 400 donors that were genotyped in the Caucasian-associated cluster.

Study-wide results and caveats: The number of N-insertions in an Asian-associated ancestry cluster was reportedly below the approximately 700-donor mean in a later analysis. There were a few CMV-associated chains whose specificity for CMV antigens was confirmed in vitro.

60 Vbeta and 13 Jbeta primers were used in PCR. Assay used: immunoSEQ multiplex PCR; TCRdb lists only in-frame clones, some missing. The data show about 150,000 clones, with around 67% seen just once and more than 3.5% held by the top ten. On this clone itself: Its antigen is unidentified.

V was clipped by 4 bases and J by 4 bases; unmatched bases: 16. CDR1 is SGHRS, CDR2 YFSETQ, per germline. The CDR3 runs 17 residues. The chain recombines TRBV5-1 with TRBJ1-2, with 7 bases lining up with TRBD1. The clonotype was recovered from a man aged 18 to 29 in good health and CMV-seropositive. Sequenced input: PBMCs. For the CDR3, the DNA is TGCGCCAGCAGCCCGGTCGGACAGGCTTCCAGGGGCTATGGCTACACCTTC. Translating gives CASSPVGQASRGYGYTF. The full variable domain, rest sourced from reference TRBV5-1 and TRBJ1-2, is KAGVTQTPRYLIKTRGQQVTLSCSPISGHRSVSWYQQTPGQGLQFLFEYFSETQRNKGNFPGRFSGRQFSNSRSEMNVSTLELGDSALYLCASSPVGQASRGYGYTFGSGTRLTVV.